This entry lists 14 T cell receptor beta chains sequenced from one sample in a study of shared clonotypes between healthy human individuals. Using immunoSEQ multiplex PCR, the repertoire was profiled, and TCRdb retains in-frame clones only, with some absent. The table records about 340,000 clones, around four fifths of them present only once. The sequenced material came from memory CD4+ T cells sorted from blood. Indicated subset: CD45RA-negative fraction. These receptors originate from a man aged 25 to 45 in good health.

The J gene is TRBJ2-2, the V gene TRBV4-1; no firm D call. Deletions cut 1 base from V and 5 bases from J, with 11 bases between. CDR1 is MGHRA and CDR2 is YSYEKL in the germline V gene. The length of the CDR3 is 15 residues. CDR3 region: CASSQGPAETGELFF. In DNA, the CDR3 is TGCGCCAGCAGCCAAGGCCCAGCAGAAACCGGGGAGCTGTTTTTT.

The V and J genes are TRBV9 and TRBJ2-7, with D possibly matching TRBD1 (6 bases). The V gene's germline CDR1 is SGDLS and CDR2 YYNGEE. V shed 0 bases and J shed 0 bases, with 10 bases lying between them. This CDR3 is 15 amino acids long. In nucleotides, the CDR3 is TGTGCCAGCAGCGTAGAGTCAGGGGCCTCCTACGAGCAGTACTTC. Translation: CASSVESGASYEQYF.

This clone has only one observation. CDR3: CASSLIGLSDEQFF. The DNA for the CDR3 is TGTGCCAGCAGTCTAATAGGCCTCTCCGATGAGCAGTTCTTC. This chain connects TRBV9 to TRBJ2-1; D unclear. CDR1 and CDR2 (germline): SGDLS, YYNGEE. V lost 5 bases and J lost 8, with 17 bases in between. This CDR3 contains 14 residues. Based on the CDR3 plus reference TRBV9 and TRBJ2-1, the full variable domain is DSGVTQTPKHLITATGQRVTLRCSPRSGDLSVYWYQQSLDQGLQFLIQYYNGEERAKGNILERFSAQQFPDLHSELNLSSLELGDSALYFCASSLIGLSDEQFFGPGTRLTVL.

The J gene is TRBJ2-5, the V gene TRBV5-1; TRBD2 agrees at 9 bases. Germline V lookup: CDR1 SGHRS, CDR2 YFSETQ. After removal of 1 base from V and 5 bases from J, the junction contained 18 bases not matched to a gene. The CDR3 spans 19 residues. DNA for the CDR3: TGCGCCAGCAGCTTGCCCGGCGGGGGCGGGAGGGCCCCGGTGGAGACCCAGTACTTC. Its protein is CASSLPGGGGRAPVETQYF. Full variable domain (rest looked up from reference TRBV5-1 and TRBJ2-5): KAGVTQTPRYLIKTRGQQVTLSCSPISGHRSVSWYQQTPGQGLQFLFEYFSETQRNKGNFPGRFSGRQFSNSRSEMNVSTLELGDSALYLCASSLPGGGGRAPVETQYFGPGTRLLVL.

The chain employs TRBV28 and TRBJ2-2; D ambiguous. Trimming shortened V by 7 bases and J by 4 bases, and 4 bases separated the two germline ends. Germline assignment: CDR1 MDHEN and CDR2 SYDVKM. This CDR3 has 11 residues. The CDR3 bases are TGTGCCAGCAAAATCACCGGGGAGCTGTTTTTT. Amino acids: CASKITGELFF.

This sequence joins TRBV4-2 and TRBJ2-5; D may be TRBD1 or TRBD2 (5 bases each). The CDR3 sequence is 16 residues long. Trimming removed 4 bases from V and 4 bases from J, with 19 bases in between. CDR1 is LGHNA and CDR2 is YNFKEQ in the germline V gene. In nucleotides, the CDR3 is TGTGCCAGCAGCCGTCATGGGACGGAACAAGGAGAGACCCAGTACTTC. Protein product: CASSRHGTEQGETQYF.

This clone appeared once. The genes are TRBV5-4 and TRBJ2-7; TRBD2 matches 11 bases. Germline CDR1 SGHNT, CDR2 YYREEE (reference sequence). The CDR3 spans 15 residues. V shed 1 base, J shed 4 bases, and the junction held 4 bases outside the gene matches. The CDR3 spells CASSLLAGGGYEQYF. In DNA form, the CDR3 reads TGTGCCAGCAGCTTGTTAGCGGGAGGGGGATACGAGCAGTACTTC.

The chain uses TRBV5-4 and TRBJ2-1; 11 nucleotides align to TRBD2. This CDR3 is built from 16 residues. Trimming at V came to 5 bases and at J to 2 bases, leaving 6 bases not matched to a gene. Germline V lookup: CDR1 SGHNT, CDR2 YYREEE (reference sequence). CDR3 DNA: TGTGCCAGCAGAACGTTAGCGGGAGGGCCCTACAATGAGCAGTTCTTC. Encoded protein: CASRTLAGGPYNEQFF.

This sequence joins TRBV11-3 and TRBJ2-3; D is uncertain. The CDR3 loop spans 15 amino acids. CDR1 SGHNT and CDR2 YENEEA come from the germline V gene. V dropped 3 bases and J dropped 0 bases, with 10 bases sitting between them. CDR3 bases: TGTGCCAGCAGCTTCACGGGTTATAGCACAGATACGCAGTATTTT. This gives the protein CASSFTGYSTDTQYF.

The CDR3 bases are TGTGCCAGCAGCTTGCCATTTTTAGGGCCCCAGCATTTT. Translated, it gives CASSLPFLGPQHF. The chain is built from TRBV7-2 and TRBJ1-5; no firm D call. CDR1 SGHTA and CDR2 FQGNSA come from the germline V gene. The CDR3 loop spans 13 amino acids. The V and J ends lost 3 bases and 9 bases respectively, with 12 bases between them.

J is TRBJ1-1 and V is TRBV15, with D possibly matching TRBD1 (5 bases). V dropped 0 bases and J dropped 3 bases, with 8 bases sitting between them. Looked up from germline, CDR1 is LNHNV and CDR2 is YYDKDF (reference sequence). CDR3 length: 14 residues. The DNA of the CDR3 is TGTGCCACCAGCAGAGATTTGGGGCACACTGAAGCTTTCTTT. Protein: CATSRDLGHTEAFF.

V gene TRBV28 combines with J gene TRBJ1-5; D is possibly TRBD1 (5 bases). The CDR3 covers 15 residues. Germline V gene data show CDR1 as MDHEN and CDR2 as SYDVKM. V was shortened by 2 bases and J by 3 bases, with 11 bases between the two germline ends. The CDR3 spells CASSLGGVYNQPQHF. For the CDR3, the DNA is TGTGCCAGCAGTTTAGGAGGGGTCTACAATCAGCCCCAGCATTTT.

The V gene is TRBV7-8, the J gene TRBJ2-1, with D perhaps matching TRBD1 (6 bases). This CDR3 contains 14 residues. Trimming cost V 3 bases and J 3 bases, with 9 bases left between them. Germline V gene sequence: CDR1 SGHVS, CDR2 FQNEAQ. CDR3 DNA: TGTGCCAGCAGCTTCGGGACACTCTACAATGAGCAGTTCTTC. It is translated as CASSFGTLYNEQFF.

This chain links TRBV7-2 with TRBJ1-1; 7 nucleotides align to TRBD1. CDR1 and CDR2 (germline): SGHTA, FQGNSA. After removal of 6 bases from V and 5 bases from J, the junction contained 9 bases not matched to a gene. The CDR3 is made up of 14 amino acids. The CDR3 coding sequence is TGTGCCAGCAGTCTGCGACAGGGTAGGACTGAAGCTTTCTTT. Protein product: CASSLRQGRTEAFF.